This TCR beta chain appears in the sequencing data of a study of technical replicates of blood from several donors. Profiled with immunoSEQ multiplex PCR; TCRdb holds only in-frame clones, not every one. The sample shows roughly 71,000 clones, around 90% of them seen only once. The CDR3 runs 14 residues. The J segment lost 1 base and the V segment lost 7 bases, leaving 5 bases of the junction unmatched. The germline V gene encodes CDR1 LNHDA and CDR2 SQIVND (reference sequence). The chain is built from TRBV19 and TRBJ1-1, with 8 bases identical to TRBD1. Sequenced sample: T cells isolated from PBMCs. The source of this sequence is a human donor in good health. The CDR3 bases are TGTGCCAGTAATGACAGGGGCGGGAACACTGAAGCTTTCTTT. Translation gives CASNDRGGNTEAFF.